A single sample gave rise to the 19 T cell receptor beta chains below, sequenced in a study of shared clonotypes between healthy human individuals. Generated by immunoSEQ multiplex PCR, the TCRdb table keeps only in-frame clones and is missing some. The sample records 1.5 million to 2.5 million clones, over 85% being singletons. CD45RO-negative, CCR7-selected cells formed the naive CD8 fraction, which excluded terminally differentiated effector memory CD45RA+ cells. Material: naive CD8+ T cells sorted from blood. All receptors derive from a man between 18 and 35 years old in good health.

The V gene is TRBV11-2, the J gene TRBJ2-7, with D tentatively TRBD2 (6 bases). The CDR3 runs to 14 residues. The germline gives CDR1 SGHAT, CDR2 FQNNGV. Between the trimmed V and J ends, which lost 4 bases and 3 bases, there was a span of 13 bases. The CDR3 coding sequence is TGTGCCAGCAGCTCAGCGGGCCCGAACTACGAGCAGTACTTC. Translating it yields CASSSAGPNYEQYF.

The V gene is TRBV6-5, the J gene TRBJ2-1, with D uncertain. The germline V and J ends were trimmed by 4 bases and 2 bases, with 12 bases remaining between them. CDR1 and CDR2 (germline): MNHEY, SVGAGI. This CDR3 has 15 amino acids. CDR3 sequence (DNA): TGTGCCAGCAGTTCCGCACTCCTAGCCTACAATGAGCAGTTCTTC. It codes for CASSSALLAYNEQFF.

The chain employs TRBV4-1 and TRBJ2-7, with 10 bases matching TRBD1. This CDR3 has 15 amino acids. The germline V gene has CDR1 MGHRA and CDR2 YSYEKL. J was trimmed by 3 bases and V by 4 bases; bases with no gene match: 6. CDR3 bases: TGCGCCAGCAGCCTAGAGTGGGACAGGGGCTACGAGCAGTACTTC. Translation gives CASSLEWDRGYEQYF.

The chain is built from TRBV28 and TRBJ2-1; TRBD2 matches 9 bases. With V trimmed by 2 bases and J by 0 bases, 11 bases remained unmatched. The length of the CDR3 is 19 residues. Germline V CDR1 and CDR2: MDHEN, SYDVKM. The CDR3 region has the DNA TGTGCCAGCAGTTTAGTACTAGCGGGTTCTTCCTTCTCCTACAATGAGCAGTTCTTC. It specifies CASSLVLAGSSFSYNEQFF.

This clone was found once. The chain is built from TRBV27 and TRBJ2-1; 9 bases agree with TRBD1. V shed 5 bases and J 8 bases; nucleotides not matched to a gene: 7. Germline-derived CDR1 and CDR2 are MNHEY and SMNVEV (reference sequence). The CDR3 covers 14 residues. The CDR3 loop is CASSLRDRVDEQFF. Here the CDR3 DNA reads TGTGCCAGCAGTCTACGGGACAGGGTGGATGAGCAGTTCTTC.

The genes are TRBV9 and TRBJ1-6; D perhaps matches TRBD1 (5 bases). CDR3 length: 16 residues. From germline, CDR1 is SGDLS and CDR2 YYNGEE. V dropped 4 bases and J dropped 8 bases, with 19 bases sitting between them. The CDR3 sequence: CASSSWDFAGDSPLHF. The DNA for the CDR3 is TGTGCCAGCAGCTCCTGGGACTTCGCTGGGGATTCACCCCTCCACTTT.

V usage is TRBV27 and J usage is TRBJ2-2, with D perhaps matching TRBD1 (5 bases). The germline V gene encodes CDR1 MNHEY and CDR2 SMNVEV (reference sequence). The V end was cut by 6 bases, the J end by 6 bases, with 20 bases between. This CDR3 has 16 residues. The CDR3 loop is CASSAFGAPWAGELFF. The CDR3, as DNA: TGTGCCAGCAGCGCGTTTGGGGCCCCTTGGGCCGGGGAGCTGTTTTTT.

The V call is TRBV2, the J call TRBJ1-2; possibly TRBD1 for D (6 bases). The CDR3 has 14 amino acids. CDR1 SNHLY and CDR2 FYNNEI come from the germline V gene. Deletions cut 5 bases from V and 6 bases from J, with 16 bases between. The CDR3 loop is CASSSGVGLDGYTF. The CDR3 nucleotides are TGTGCCAGCAGTTCAGGGGTGGGGCTGGATGGCTACACCTTC.

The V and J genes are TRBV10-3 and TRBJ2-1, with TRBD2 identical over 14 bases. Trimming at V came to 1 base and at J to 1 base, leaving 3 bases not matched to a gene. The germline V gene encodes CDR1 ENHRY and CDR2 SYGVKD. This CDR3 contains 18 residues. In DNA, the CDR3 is TGTGCCATCAGTGAGTTGGGGACTAGCGGGGGATCCTACAATGAGCAGTTCTTC. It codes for CAISELGTSGGSYNEQFF.

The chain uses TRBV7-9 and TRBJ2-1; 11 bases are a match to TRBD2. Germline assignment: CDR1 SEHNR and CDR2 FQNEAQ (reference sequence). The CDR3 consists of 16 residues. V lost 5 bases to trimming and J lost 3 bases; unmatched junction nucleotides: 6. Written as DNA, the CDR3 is TGTGCCAGCAGCCCCATAGCGGGAGGGCACTACAATGAGCAGTTCTTC. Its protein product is CASSPIAGGHYNEQFF.

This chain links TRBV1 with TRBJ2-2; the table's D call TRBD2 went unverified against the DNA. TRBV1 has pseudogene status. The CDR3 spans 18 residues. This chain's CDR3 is CTSSHVPGLAGGVGELFF. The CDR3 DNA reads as TGCACCAGCAGCCACGTCCCGGGACTAGCGGGAGGGGTCGGGGAGCTGTTTTTT.

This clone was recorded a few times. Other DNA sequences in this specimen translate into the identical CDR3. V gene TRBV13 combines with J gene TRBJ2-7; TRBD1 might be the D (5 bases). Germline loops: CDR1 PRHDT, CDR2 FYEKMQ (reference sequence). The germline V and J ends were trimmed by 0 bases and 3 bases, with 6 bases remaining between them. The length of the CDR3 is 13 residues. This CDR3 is CASSLGQGYEQYF. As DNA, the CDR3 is TGTGCCAGCAGCTTAGGGCAGGGCTACGAGCAGTACTTC.

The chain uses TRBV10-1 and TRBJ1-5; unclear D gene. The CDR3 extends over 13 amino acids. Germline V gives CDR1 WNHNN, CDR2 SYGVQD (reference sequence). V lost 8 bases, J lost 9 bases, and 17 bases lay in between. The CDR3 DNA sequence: TGCGCCAGCTTAGATACCGAAGGGTCGCCCCAGCATTTT. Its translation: CASLDTEGSPQHF.

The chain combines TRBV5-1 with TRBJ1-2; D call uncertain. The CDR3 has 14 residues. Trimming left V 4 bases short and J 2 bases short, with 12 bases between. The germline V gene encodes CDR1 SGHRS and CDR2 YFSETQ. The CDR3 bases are TGCGCCAGCAGCGAAAATACAGAGAACTATGGCTACACCTTC. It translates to CASSENTENYGYTF. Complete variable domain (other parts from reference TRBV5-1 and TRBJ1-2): KAGVTQTPRYLIKTRGQQVTLSCSPISGHRSVSWYQQTPGQGLQFLFEYFSETQRNKGNFPGRFSGRQFSNSRSEMNVSTLELGDSALYLCASSENTENYGYTFGSGTRLTVV.

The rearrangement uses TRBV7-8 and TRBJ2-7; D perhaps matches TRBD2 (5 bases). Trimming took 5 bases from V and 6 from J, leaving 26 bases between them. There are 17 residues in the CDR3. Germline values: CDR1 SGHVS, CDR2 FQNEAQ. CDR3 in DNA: TGTGCCAGCAGCCATCCCATCGGGGTAGCCCACGAGCTCGAGCAGTACTTC. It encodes CASSHPIGVAHELEQYF.

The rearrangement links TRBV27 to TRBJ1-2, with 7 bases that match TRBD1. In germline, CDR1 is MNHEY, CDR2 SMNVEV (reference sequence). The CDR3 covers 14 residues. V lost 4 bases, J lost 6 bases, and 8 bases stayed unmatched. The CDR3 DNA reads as TGTGCCAGCAGTTCTCGGGGACAGCTACATGGCTACACCTTC. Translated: CASSSRGQLHGYTF.

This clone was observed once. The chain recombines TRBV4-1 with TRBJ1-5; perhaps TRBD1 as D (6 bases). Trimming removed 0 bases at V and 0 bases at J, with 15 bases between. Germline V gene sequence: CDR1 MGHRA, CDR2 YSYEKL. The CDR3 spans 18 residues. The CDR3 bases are TGCGCCAGCAGCCAAGATTTCGGGACATCTTTTAGCAATCAGCCCCAGCATTTT. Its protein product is CASSQDFGTSFSNQPQHF.

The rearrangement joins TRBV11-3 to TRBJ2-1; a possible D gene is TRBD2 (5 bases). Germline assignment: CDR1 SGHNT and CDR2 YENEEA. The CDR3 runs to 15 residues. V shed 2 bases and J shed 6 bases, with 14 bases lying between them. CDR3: CASSLSHEGSNEQFF. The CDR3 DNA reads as TGTGCCAGCAGCTTATCCCATGAGGGTTCCAATGAGCAGTTCTTC. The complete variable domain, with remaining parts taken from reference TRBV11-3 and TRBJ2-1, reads EAGVVQSPRYKIIEKKQPVAFWCNPISGHNTLYWYLQNLGQGPELLIRYENEEAVDDSQLPKDRFSAERLKGVDSTLKIQPAELGDSAVYLCASSLSHEGSNEQFFGPGTRLTVL.

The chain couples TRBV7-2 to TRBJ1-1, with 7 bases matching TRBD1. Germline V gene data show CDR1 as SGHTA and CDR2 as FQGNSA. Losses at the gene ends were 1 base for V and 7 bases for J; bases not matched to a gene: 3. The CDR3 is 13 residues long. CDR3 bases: TGTGCCAGCAGCTTAGTCGGGACAGTTGAAGCTTTCTTT. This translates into CASSLVGTVEAFF.